The present entry profiles one T cell receptor (beta chain) with its context. This clonotype was counted at least ten times. Its binding antigen is unknown. Base qualities are missing; no much larger clone stands one base away. The source of the sample is a study of regulatory T cells in long-lasting Graves disease (dated by TCRdb to about 2021). For the wider study: Persistent Graves' disease was defined as antithyroid drug treatment for over 5 years with persistently positive TSH receptor autoantibodies. Persistent Graves' disease patients were compared with newly diagnosed Graves' disease patients by peripheral blood TCR sequencing and RNA sequencing. The study was registered as a clinical trial and conducted in China. A total of around 33 samples were covered by TCR sequencing, comprising around 13 persistent and roughly 20 newly diagnosed Graves' disease patients. Persistent Graves' disease patients in the clinical cohort had taken antithyroid drugs for about 10.3 years on average. Broader findings and caveats from the paper: Persistent Graves' disease patients showed lower TCR Shannon entropy and fewer highly expanded clones than newly diagnosed patients, suggesting clonal expansion. Persistent disease showed preferential use of TRBV28, TRBJ1-2 and TRBJ2-5, whereas newly diagnosed disease favored TRBV20-1 and TRBJ2-1. Sequencing and analysis were limited to the TCR beta chain. The study examined only peripheral blood because the primary lesion, thyroid tissue, could not be accessed. The small sample size was acknowledged by the authors as a limitation that may reduce accuracy. More public clonotypes were shared among persistent patients (2,741) than among newly diagnosed patients (roughly 1,000).

This specimen's time point label, interpreted: persistent/refractory GD, antithyroid drugs over 5 years with positive TRAb. RNA was extracted from PBMCs in TRIzol for both TCR sequencing and RNA sequencing. The diagnosis of Graves' disease followed American Thyroid Association guidelines. Patients for the study were recruited at an endocrinology department in Xi'an, China. Each patient gave around 9.2 milliliters of peripheral blood, collected in an EDTA anticoagulant tube. PBMCs were isolated by Ficoll Paque Plus density gradient separation without further T cell sorting. An Agilent 2100 Bioanalyzer and agarose gel were used to check RNA quality, and a NanoDrop 2000 was used to measure RNA concentration. V and J lose 5 bases and 2 bases, and a span of 9 bases separates them. In the germline V gene, CDR1 corresponds to KGHDR and CDR2 to SFDVKD. The CDR3 contains 14 residues, cysteine and phenylalanine counted. The sequence is cut down to CDR3 DNA, 42 bases in frame from base 1.

The receptor library was made with multiplex PCR. Sequencing took place on an Illumina HiSeq 4000. TCR beta libraries were built with iRepertoire HTBI primers and Arm-PCR amplification of CDR3 regions. PCR products were gel purified before sequencing. Regarding the original processing steps: Gene usage analysis of CDR3 amino acid clonotypes used the 62 TRBV and about 15 TRBJ segments found across samples. COPE and FqMerger were used to merge filtered high-quality paired reads into contigs. Contigs were aligned with BLAST to IMGT TRBV, TRBD and TRBJ reference genes, and CDR3 was defined per IMGT. Any clonotype with a frequency above 0.1% was counted as a highly expanded clone. Shannon entropy was used to measure repertoire diversity, and the Gini coefficient was used to measure V-J evenness. A clonotype found in more than one individual was treated as public. The public reads were reprocessed in TCRdb via fastp at Q25 and MiXCR, keeping in-frame beta chains. Rows with one shared CDR3 protein collapse into an entry with the most common genes and DNA. None of the V and J calls come from the authors' own analysis; TCRdb made them. The sample has 300,000 to 350,000 distinct CDR3 sequences on record, roughly 21% of them singletons. The top ten clonotypes cover less than 35% of the sample.

The source material was peripheral blood mononuclear cells (PBMCs), sampled when the disease was refractory, from a patient treated with antithyroid drugs. The V and J segments used are TRBV24-1 and TRBJ1-5; no D gene is confidently identified. This TCR was sampled from a female donor with Graves disease. The nucleotide sequence is TGTGCCACCAGTGCCAGAGGGCGCAATCAGCCCCAGCATTTT. Its protein product is CATSARGRNQPQHF.